Listed here are 13 T cell receptor beta chains from one sample, sequenced in a study of OX40 agonist ivuxolimab in advanced cancers. Profiled with immunoSEQ multiplex PCR; TCRdb holds only in-frame clones, not every one. The data contain some 60,000 clones, around 93% of them seen just once; the ten biggest clones take up about 13%. Specimen: CD4+ or CD8+ T cells sorted from blood, collected in a trial of the OX40 agonist ivuxolimab. The origin of the receptors is an adult with an advanced solid tumor such as melanoma, head and neck, liver or kidney cancer.

The V call is TRBV7-6, the J call TRBJ2-1; D is perhaps TRBD1 (7 bases). This CDR3 contains 15 residues. Trimming removed 4 bases at V and 2 bases at J, with 12 bases between. Germline values: CDR1 SGHVS, CDR2 FNYEAQ. CDR3 in DNA: TGTGCCAGCAGCTCCGCCAGGGGGGCCTACAATGAGCAGTTCTTC. Translating gives CASSSARGAYNEQFF.

The chain employs TRBV27 and TRBJ2-1; the D is unclear. The CDR3 is 13 residues long. Trimming took off 2 bases at V and 4 bases at J, with 6 bases between the two ends. CDR1 is MNHEY and CDR2 is SMNVEV in the germline V gene (reference sequence). CDR3 amino acids: CASSLGVYNEQFF. Written as DNA, the CDR3 is TGTGCCAGCAGTTTAGGGGTATACAATGAGCAGTTCTTC.

The chain combines TRBV7-9 with TRBJ2-3, with 8 bases identical to TRBD2. Germline V gene sequence: CDR1 SEHNR, CDR2 FQNEAQ (reference sequence). This CDR3 has 19 residues. Trimming removed 0 bases from V and 1 base from J; junction bases left unmatched: 12. CDR3 sequence: CASSLAFGGDIIRTDTQYF. The CDR3 DNA reads as TGTGCCAGCAGCTTAGCGTTCGGGGGGGACATCATCCGCACAGATACGCAGTATTTT.

The chain recombines TRBV4-1 with TRBJ2-2; TRBD1 agrees at 8 bases. V gave up 4 bases and J gave up 3 bases; unmatched junction bases: 4. The CDR3 totals 15 residues. Germline lookup yields CDR1 MGHRA and CDR2 YSYEKL. The CDR3 DNA is TGCGCCAGCAGCCGATACAGGGGGGACACCGGGGAGCTGTTTTTT. It specifies CASSRYRGDTGELFF.

The V gene is TRBV20-1, the J gene TRBJ2-7, with unresolved D. The CDR3 contains 8 residues. Germline values: CDR1 DFQATT, CDR2 SNEGSKA (reference sequence). Trimming left V 6 bases short and J 6 bases short, with 3 bases between. The CDR3 region is CSATEQYF. The CDR3 DNA reads as TGCAGTGCGACCGAGCAGTACTTC.

The rearrangement links TRBV2 to TRBJ2-3, with D unclear. Trimming stripped 3 bases from V and 4 bases from J, with 5 bases between. CDR3 length: 12 residues. Germline values: CDR1 SNHLY, CDR2 FYNNEI. The CDR3 spells CASSEAADTQYF. The CDR3 region has the DNA TGTGCCAGCAGTGAGGCAGCAGATACGCAGTATTTT.

The chain uses TRBV15 and TRBJ1-4; no clear D. The germline V gene has CDR1 LNHNV and CDR2 YYDKDF (reference sequence). CDR3 length: 16 amino acids. Trimming took 3 bases from V and 0 from J, leaving 11 bases between them. The CDR3 is CATSRRAGPTNEKLFF. The CDR3 bases are TGTGCCACCAGCAGGAGGGCAGGCCCAACTAATGAAAAACTGTTTTTT.

The gene calls are TRBV5-6 and TRBJ2-5, with TRBD2 identical over 11 bases. With the DNA end fitting TRBJ2-7 better, the J assignment may be wrong. This CDR3 has 15 residues. CDR1 and CDR2 from the germline V gene are SGHDT and YYEEEE. The CDR3 coding sequence is TGTGCCAGCAGCTTGGGGGGACTAGCGGCCTACGAGCAGTACTTC. Amino acids: CASSLGGLAAYEQYF.

The chain recombines TRBV5-1 with TRBJ2-7; a possible D gene is TRBD1 (6 bases). The V end lost 5 bases, the J end lost 9 bases, and 15 bases lay between the germline ends. This CDR3 spans 12 amino acids. Looked up from germline, CDR1 is SGHRS and CDR2 is YFSETQ. The CDR3 loop is CASRSDSGRQYF. The CDR3 region has the DNA TGCGCCAGCAGATCGGACAGTGGCAGGCAGTACTTC.

The V and J genes are TRBV4-1 and TRBJ2-5; 9 nucleotides agree with TRBD1. The length of the CDR3 is 13 residues. Unmatched junction bases numbered 1, after V lost 5 bases and J lost 3 bases. In germline, CDR1 is MGHRA, CDR2 YSYEKL. CDR3 protein: CASSGQGKETQYF. Written as DNA, the CDR3 is TGCGCCAGCAGCGGACAGGGGAAAGAGACCCAGTACTTC.

The chain employs TRBV6-6 and TRBJ1-4; tentative D call: TRBD1 (5 bases). The V and J ends lost 5 bases and 2 bases respectively, with 9 bases between them. This CDR3 has 14 amino acids. Germline loops: CDR1 MNHNY, CDR2 SVGAGI (reference sequence). CDR3 nucleotide sequence: TGTGCCAGCAGTGCAGGGACTACTAATGAAAAACTGTTTTTT. Protein product: CASSAGTTNEKLFF.

V and J are TRBV28 and TRBJ1-5, with unresolved D. Trimming cost V 3 bases and J 4 bases, with 10 bases left between them. The CDR3 is 14 amino acids. Germline V gene data show CDR1 as MDHEN and CDR2 as SYDVKM. CDR3 sequence (DNA): TGTGCCAGCAGTTTTTTCGGGGAAAATCAGCCCCAGCATTTT. This translates into CASSFFGENQPQHF.

The V call is TRBV5-6, the J call TRBJ1-1; a weak D match, TRBD1 (5 bases). V was clipped by 3 bases and J by 1 base, with 10 bases between them. Germline V gene sequence: CDR1 SGHDT, CDR2 YYEEEE. The CDR3 has 14 residues. CDR3 amino acids: CASSYTGGNTEAFF. In DNA form, the CDR3 reads TGTGCCAGCAGCTATACCGGGGGGAACACTGAAGCTTTCTTT.